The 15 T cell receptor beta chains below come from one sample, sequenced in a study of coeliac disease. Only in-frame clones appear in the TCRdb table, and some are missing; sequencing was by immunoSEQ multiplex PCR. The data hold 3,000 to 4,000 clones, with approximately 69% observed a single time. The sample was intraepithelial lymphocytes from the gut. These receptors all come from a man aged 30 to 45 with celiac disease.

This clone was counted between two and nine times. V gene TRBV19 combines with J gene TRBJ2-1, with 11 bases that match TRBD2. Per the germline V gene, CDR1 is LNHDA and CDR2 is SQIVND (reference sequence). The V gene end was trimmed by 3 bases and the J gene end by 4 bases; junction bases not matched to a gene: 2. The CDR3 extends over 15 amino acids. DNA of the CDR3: TGTGCCAGTAGTATGACTAGCGGGACTTACAATGAGCAGTTCTTC. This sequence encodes CASSMTSGTYNEQFF.

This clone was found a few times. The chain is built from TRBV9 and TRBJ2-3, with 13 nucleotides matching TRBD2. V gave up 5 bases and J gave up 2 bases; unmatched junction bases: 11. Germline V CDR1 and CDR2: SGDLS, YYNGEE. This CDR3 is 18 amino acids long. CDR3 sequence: CASSRTSGSAGNTDTQYF. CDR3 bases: TGTGCCAGCAGTCGGACTAGCGGGAGCGCGGGAAACACAGATACGCAGTATTTT. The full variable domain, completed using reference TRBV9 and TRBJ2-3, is DSGVTQTPKHLITATGQRVTLRCSPRSGDLSVYWYQQSLDQGLQFLIQYYNGEERAKGNILERFSAQQFPDLHSELNLSSLELGDSALYFCASSRTSGSAGNTDTQYFGPGTRLTVL.

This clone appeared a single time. The CDR3 DNA sequence: TGTGCCTGGGGACAGGGTTCCTTCATGAACACTGAAGCTTTCTTT. As protein: CAWGQGSFMNTEAFF. This chain joins TRBV30 and TRBJ1-1; 8 bases are shared with TRBD1. V shed 5 bases, J shed 0 bases, and the junction held 8 bases outside the gene matches. The CDR3 consists of 15 residues. In germline, CDR1 is GTSNPN, CDR2 SVGIG (reference sequence).

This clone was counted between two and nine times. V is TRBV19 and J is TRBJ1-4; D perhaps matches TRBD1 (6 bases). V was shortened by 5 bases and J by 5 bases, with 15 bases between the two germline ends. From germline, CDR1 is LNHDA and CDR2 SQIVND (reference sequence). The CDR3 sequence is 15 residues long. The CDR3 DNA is TGTGCCAGTAGTCCTCAACAGGGTGTAAATGAAAAACTGTTTTTT. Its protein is CASSPQQGVNEKLFF.

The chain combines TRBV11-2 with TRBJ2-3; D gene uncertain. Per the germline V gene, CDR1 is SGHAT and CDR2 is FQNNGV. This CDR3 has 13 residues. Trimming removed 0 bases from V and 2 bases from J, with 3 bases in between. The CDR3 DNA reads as TGTGCCAGCAGCTTAGACCTCACAGATACGCAGTATTTT. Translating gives CASSLDLTDTQYF.

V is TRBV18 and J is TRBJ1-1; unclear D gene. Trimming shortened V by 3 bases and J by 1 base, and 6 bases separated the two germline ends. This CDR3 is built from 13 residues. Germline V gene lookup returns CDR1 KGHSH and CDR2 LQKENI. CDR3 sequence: CASSPSWNTEAFF. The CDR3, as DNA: TGTGCCAGCTCACCCAGTTGGAACACTGAAGCTTTCTTT.

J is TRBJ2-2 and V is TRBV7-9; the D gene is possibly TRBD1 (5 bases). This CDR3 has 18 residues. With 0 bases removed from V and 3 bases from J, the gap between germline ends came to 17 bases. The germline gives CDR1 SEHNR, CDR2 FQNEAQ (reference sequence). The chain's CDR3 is CASSLAGPLGRDTGELFF. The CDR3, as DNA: TGTGCCAGCAGCTTAGCGGGGCCCTTAGGGCGAGACACCGGGGAGCTGTTTTTT.

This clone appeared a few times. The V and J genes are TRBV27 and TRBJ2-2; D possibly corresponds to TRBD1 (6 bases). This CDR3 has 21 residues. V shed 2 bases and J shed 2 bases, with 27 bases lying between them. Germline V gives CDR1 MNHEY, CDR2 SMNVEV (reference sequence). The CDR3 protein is CASSLRPTASRGFRNTGELFF. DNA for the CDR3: TGTGCCAGCAGTTTACGTCCCACAGCTTCCAGGGGTTTTCGCAACACCGGGGAGCTGTTTTTT.

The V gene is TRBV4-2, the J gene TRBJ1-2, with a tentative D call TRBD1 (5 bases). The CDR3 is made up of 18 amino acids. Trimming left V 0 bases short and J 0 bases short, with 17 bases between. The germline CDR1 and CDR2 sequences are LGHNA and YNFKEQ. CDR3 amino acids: CASSQDRGGRTSNYGYTF. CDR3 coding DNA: TGTGCCAGCAGCCAAGATCGCGGGGGTAGAACGTCTAACTATGGCTACACCTTC.

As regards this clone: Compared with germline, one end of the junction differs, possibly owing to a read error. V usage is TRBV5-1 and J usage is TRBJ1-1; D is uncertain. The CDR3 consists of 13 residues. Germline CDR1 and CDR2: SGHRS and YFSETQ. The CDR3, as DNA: TGCGCCAGCAGCTCCCGGCAAAACACTAAAGCTTTCTTT. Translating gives CASSSRQNTKAFF.

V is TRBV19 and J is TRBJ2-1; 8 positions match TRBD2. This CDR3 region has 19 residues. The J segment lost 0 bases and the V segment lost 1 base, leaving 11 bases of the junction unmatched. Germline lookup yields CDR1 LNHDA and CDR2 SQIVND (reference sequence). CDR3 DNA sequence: TGTGCCAGTAGTATAGTGGTGGCTAGCGGGCGCAGCTCCTACAATGAGCAGTTCTTC. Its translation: CASSIVVASGRSSYNEQFF.

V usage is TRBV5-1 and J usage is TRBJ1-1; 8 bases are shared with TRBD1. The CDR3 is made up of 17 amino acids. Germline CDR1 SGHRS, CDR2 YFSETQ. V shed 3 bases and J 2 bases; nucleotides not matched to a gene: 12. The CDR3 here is CASSSRQGLWGNTEAFF. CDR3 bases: TGCGCCAGCAGCTCCCGACAGGGGTTGTGGGGTAACACTGAAGCTTTCTTT. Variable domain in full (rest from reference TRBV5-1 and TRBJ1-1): KAGVTQTPRYLIKTRGQQVTLSCSPISGHRSVSWYQQTPGQGLQFLFEYFSETQRNKGNFPGRFSGRQFSNSRSEMNVSTLELGDSALYLCASSSRQGLWGNTEAFFGQGTRLTVV.

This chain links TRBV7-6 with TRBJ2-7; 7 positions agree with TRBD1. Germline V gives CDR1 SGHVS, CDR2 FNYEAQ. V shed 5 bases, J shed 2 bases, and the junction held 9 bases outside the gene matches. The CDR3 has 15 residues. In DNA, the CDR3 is TGTGCCAGCAGCCTGGGACAGATGGGCCCCTACGAGCAGTACTTC. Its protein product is CASSLGQMGPYEQYF. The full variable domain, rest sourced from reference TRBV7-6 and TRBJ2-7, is GAGVSQSPRYKVTKRGQDVALRCDPISGHVSLYWYRQALGQGPEFLTYFNYEAQQDKSGLPNDRFSAERPEGSISTLTIQRTEQRDSAMYRCASSLGQMGPYEQYFGPGTRLTVT.

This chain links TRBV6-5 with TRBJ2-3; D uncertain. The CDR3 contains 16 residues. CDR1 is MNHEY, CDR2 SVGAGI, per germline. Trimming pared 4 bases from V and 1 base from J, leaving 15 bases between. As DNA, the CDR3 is TGTGCCAGCAGTTTGTTCTTTCTCTCGGGCACAGATACGCAGTATTTT. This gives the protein CASSLFFLSGTDTQYF.

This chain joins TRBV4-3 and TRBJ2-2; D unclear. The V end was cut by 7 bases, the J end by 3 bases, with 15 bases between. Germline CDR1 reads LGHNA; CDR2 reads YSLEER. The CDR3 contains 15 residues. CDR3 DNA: TGCGCCAGCACCCAGGAGACTCGTGACACCGGGGAGCTGTTTTTT. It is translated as CASTQETRDTGELFF.